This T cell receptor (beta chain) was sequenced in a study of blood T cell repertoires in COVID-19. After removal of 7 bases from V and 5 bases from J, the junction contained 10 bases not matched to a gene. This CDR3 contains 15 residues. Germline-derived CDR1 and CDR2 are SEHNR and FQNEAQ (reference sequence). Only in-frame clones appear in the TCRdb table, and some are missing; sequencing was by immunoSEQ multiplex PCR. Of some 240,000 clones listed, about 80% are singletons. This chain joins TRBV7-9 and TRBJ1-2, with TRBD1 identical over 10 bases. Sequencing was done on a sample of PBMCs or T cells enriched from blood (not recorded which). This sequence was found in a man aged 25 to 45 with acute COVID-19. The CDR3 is CASIKTGQGIYGYTF. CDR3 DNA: TGTGCCAGCATCAAAACGGGACAGGGGATTTATGGCTACACCTTC.